The sequence of this T cell receptor beta chain was determined in a study of blood T cell repertoires in COVID-19. Sequencing used immunoSEQ multiplex PCR; TCRdb keeps in-frame clones, though not all of them. The repertoire holds 270,000 or so clones, approximately 91% seen once, with roughly 0.92% in the top ten. The V gene's germline CDR1 is SGHTA and CDR2 FQGNSA. The CDR3 contains 14 residues. The V segment lost 3 bases and the J segment 6 bases; nucleotides outside the gene matches: 5. The chain recombines TRBV7-2 with TRBJ1-2, with TRBD1 matching over 9 bases. The clonotype comes from a woman in her thirties or forties who had recovered from COVID-19. Sequencing was done on a sample of peripheral blood. For the CDR3, the DNA is TGTGCCAGCAGCTTCGGACAGGGGAGCAATGGCTACACCTTC. This translates into CASSFGQGSNGYTF.